This T cell receptor beta chain comes out of a study of shared clonotypes between healthy human individuals. Unmatched junction bases numbered 3, after V lost 0 bases and J lost 3 bases. CDR1 SGHRS and CDR2 YFSETQ come from the germline V gene. The CDR3 sequence is 15 residues long. A few counts support this clone. Researchers sequenced unsorted PBMC DNA using ten immunoSEQ deep assay plates. Method: immunoSEQ multiplex PCR; TCRdb's copy keeps in-frame clones and lacks some. This table has around 440,000 clones, 60% to 80% appearing once. The chain uses TRBV5-1 and TRBJ2-1; 7 nucleotides match TRBD2. The source of this sequence is a woman between 40 and 50 years old in good health. Some clones in this sample may be carry-over from other donors' samples. The sequencing sample was made of PBMCs. The CDR3 sequence: CASSLGSGFYNEQFF. Here the CDR3 DNA reads TGCGCCAGCAGCTTGGGTAGCGGGTTCTACAATGAGCAGTTCTTC.